At least ten counts were recorded for the clone carrying this T cell receptor (beta chain). Antigen: not known. The entry originates in a study of T-cell reconstitution after alpha-beta-depleted transplantation in children. The library targeted TCRbeta and was prepared with unique molecular identifiers. One entry per CDR3 protein results from TCRdb running MiXCR on the PCR reads. The sample includes 480,000 or so distinct CDR3 sequences, roughly a tenth seen only once; the top ten take around 2%. Germline CDR1 is DFQATT and CDR2 is SNEGSKA (reference sequence). V shed 5 bases and J shed 6 bases, with 21 bases lying between them. The CDR3 runs 15 residues. Study-wide findings and caveats: T-cell numbers and diversity one year post-transplant derived largely from freshly generated T cells. Diversity of TCRbeta at day 60 was high in some patients, arising from surviving recipient T cells and thymic progenitors. After transplant, at about two months, alpha-beta T cells were reportedly derived from several hundred expanded graft clones.

Sequences were derived from PBMCs, sampled before TCRalphabeta/CD19-depleted stem cell transplant. The sequence was obtained from a child aged 2-15 years with inherited bone marrow failure, due to receive a stem cell transplant. The chain uses TRBV20-1 and TRBJ2-3; maybe TRBD2 (6 bases). The CDR3 spells CSAPPRIADMDTQYF. In DNA, the CDR3 is TGCAGTGCTCCGCCCCGGATAGCGGATATGGATACGCAGTATTTT.